Included here is one T cell receptor beta chain sequence, with context. Generated by immunoSEQ multiplex PCR, the TCRdb table keeps only in-frame clones and is missing some. The table has 500,000 to 750,000 clones, approximately 87% seen once; the top ten hold about 0.01%. The data are from a study of shared T cell receptors in the human thymus. These data are also associated with another study on human thymus T cells.

This receptor was taken from a boy in the first two years of life with a congenital heart defect. The sample comprised thymocytes.

The CDR3 region is CASSFTGNYEQYF. In DNA form, the CDR3 reads TGTGCCAGCAGCTTCACAGGGAACTACGAGCAGTACTTC. The chain employs TRBV5-4 and TRBJ2-7; the D gene is possibly TRBD1 (6 bases). Trimming took 2 bases from V and 3 from J, leaving 9 bases between them. The CDR3 sequence is 13 residues long. Germline V lookup: CDR1 SGHNT, CDR2 YYREEE (reference sequence).